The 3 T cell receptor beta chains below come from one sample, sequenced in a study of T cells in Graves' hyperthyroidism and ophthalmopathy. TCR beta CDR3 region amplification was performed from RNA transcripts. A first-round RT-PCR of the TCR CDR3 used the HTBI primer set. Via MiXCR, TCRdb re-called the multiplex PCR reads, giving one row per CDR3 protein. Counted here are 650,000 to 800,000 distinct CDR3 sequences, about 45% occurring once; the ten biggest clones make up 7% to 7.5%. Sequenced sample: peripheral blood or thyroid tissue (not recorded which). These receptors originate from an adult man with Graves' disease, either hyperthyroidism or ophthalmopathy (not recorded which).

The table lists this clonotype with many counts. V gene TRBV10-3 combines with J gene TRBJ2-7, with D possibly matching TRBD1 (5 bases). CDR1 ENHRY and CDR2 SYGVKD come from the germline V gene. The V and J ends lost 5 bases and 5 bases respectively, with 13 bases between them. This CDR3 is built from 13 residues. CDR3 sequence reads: CAISKEGVNEQYF. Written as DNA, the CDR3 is TGTGCCATCAGTAAAGAAGGGGTCAACGAGCAGTACTTC.

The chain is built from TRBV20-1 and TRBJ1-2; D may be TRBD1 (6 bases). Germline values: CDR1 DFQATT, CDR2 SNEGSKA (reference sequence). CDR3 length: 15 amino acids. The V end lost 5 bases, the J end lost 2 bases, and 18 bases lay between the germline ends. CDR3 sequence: CSAWPWTVLNYGYTF. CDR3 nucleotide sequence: TGCAGTGCTTGGCCTTGGACAGTCCTAAACTATGGCTACACCTTC.

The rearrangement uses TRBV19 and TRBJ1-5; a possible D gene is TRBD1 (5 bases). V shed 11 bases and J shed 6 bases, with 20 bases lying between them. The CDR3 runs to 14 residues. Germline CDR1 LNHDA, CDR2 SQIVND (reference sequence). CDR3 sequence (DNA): TGTGCCTGGGATACCGGGACTAGGGGTCAGCCCCAGCATTTT. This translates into CAWDTGTRGQPQHF. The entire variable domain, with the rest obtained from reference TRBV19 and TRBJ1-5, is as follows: DGGITQSPKYLFRKEGQNVTLSCEQNLNHDAMYWYRQDPGQGLRLIYYSQIVNDFQKGDIAEGYSVSREKKESFPLTVTSAQKNPTAFYLCAWDTGTRGQPQHFGDGTRLSIL.